The 7 T cell receptor beta chains below come from one sample, sequenced in a study of blood T cell repertoires in COVID-19. The repertoire was sequenced with immunoSEQ multiplex PCR; TCRdb's copy has only in-frame clones and lacks some. This sample has about 300,000 clones; 89% occur once, and the top ten carry less than 2%. Sequencing input: peripheral blood. The source is a woman aged 30 to 39 with COVID-19, enrolled during active disease.

The chain employs TRBV2 and TRBJ1-5; 7 bases are a match to TRBD1. Germline CDR1 is SNHLY and CDR2 is FYNNEI. The J segment lost 11 bases and the V segment lost 4 bases, leaving 5 bases of the junction unmatched. There are 12 residues in the CDR3. CDR3 sequence: CASSGQGEAQHF. The CDR3 DNA follows: TGTGCCAGCAGTGGTCAGGGGGAAGCCCAGCATTTT.

J is TRBJ1-6 and V is TRBV7-8; D uncertain. The V gene lost 1 base and the J gene lost 4 bases, with 8 bases spanning the gap. This CDR3 is built from 15 residues. Germline CDR1 SGHVS, CDR2 FQNEAQ. The CDR3 DNA reads as TGTGCCAGCAGCTTAGTAGGCGGGTATAATTCACCCCTCCACTTT. Translated: CASSLVGGYNSPLHF. The full variable domain, with the rest looked up from reference TRBV7-8 and TRBJ1-6, is GAGVSQSPRYKVAKRGQDVALRCDPISGHVSLFWYQQALGQGPEFLTYFQNEAQLDKSGLPSDRFFAERPEGSVSTLKIQRTQQEDSAVYLCASSLVGGYNSPLHFGNGTRLTVT.

This chain links TRBV4-1 with TRBJ1-4; D gene uncertain. With 4 bases removed from V and 8 bases from J, the gap between germline ends came to 11 bases. The CDR3 covers 13 residues. Germline CDR1 and CDR2: MGHRA and YSYEKL. The CDR3 is CASSPFGMEKLFF. The CDR3 nucleotides are TGCGCCAGCAGCCCGTTCGGGATGGAAAAACTGTTTTTT.

The J gene is TRBJ1-5, the V gene TRBV7-9; D gene unclear. Germline CDR1 reads SEHNR; CDR2 reads FQNEAQ (reference sequence). The CDR3 covers 13 residues. Trimming stripped 5 bases from V and 0 bases from J, with 5 bases between. DNA for the CDR3: TGTGCCAGCAGCCCCAATAGCAATCAGCCCCAGCATTTT. It is translated as CASSPNSNQPQHF.

This sequence joins TRBV6-5 and TRBJ1-2; 9 bases are a match to TRBD1. This CDR3 region has 14 residues. Trimming at V came to 6 bases and at J to 6 bases, leaving 8 bases not matched to a gene. Looked up from germline, CDR1 is MNHEY and CDR2 is SVGAGI. The CDR3: CASREVGQGHGYTF. The CDR3 nucleotides read TGTGCCAGCAGAGAGGTCGGACAGGGGCATGGCTACACCTTC.

This clone has just a few counts. The V call is TRBV28, the J call TRBJ1-1, with D maybe TRBD1 (6 bases). The germline CDR1 and CDR2 sequences are MDHEN and SYDVKM. Trimming cost V 6 bases and J 4 bases, with 18 bases left between them. The CDR3 has 15 amino acids. CDR3 coding DNA: TGTGCCAGCAGGGACTTCACAGGGACGGGCACTGAAGCTTTCTTT. Translating gives CASRDFTGTGTEAFF.

The chain combines TRBV6-6 with TRBJ2-7; TRBD2 matches at 8 bases. This CDR3 contains 14 residues. Germline values: CDR1 MNHNY, CDR2 SVGAGI (reference sequence). V trimming: 3 bases; J trimming: 4 bases; junction bases outside the gene matches: 5. CDR3: CASSYAGGSYEQYV. As DNA, the CDR3 is TGTGCCAGCAGTTATGCGGGGGGCTCGTACGAGCAGTACGTC.